This T cell receptor (beta chain) is drawn from a study of T cell repertoires in cytomegalovirus infection (dated by TCRdb to about 2019). Describing the broader study: Alongside well-studied HLA-B-restricted epitopes, the peptide stimulations were aimed at recently identified HLA-C-restricted CMV epitopes, whose presentation resists viral immunomodulation. Donor HLA type was relevant to the analysis, as public TCR beta signatures indicated carriage of CMV infection together with the matching HLA type.

Instrument used: Illumina HiSeq 1500. TCRdb itself trimmed the public reads at Q25 with fastp, ran MiXCR and retained productive beta chains. Entries are consolidated by CDR3 protein sequence, retaining the most common genes and DNA. For this sample the table gives roughly 990,000 distinct CDR3 sequences, of which roughly 30% were detected only once. The ten largest make up more than 13% of the sample. What the work shows at the level of the full study, not this receptor alone: The ex vivo response was dominated by HLA-C-restricted CMV-specific TCR beta clonotypes, and the single most frequent clonotype in two of eight donors was supplied by these HLA-C-restricted clonotypes. Cumulative frequency of public TCR beta family members discriminated carriers of CMV infection plus the relevant HLA type in this cohort and an independent roughly 330-donor cohort.

The treatment or condition label, read with the paper, signifies: in vitro stimulation with specific CMV peptide epitopes to enrich CMV-specific T cells. Regarding this clonotype: Its antigen is unknown. Base-call qualities are not available, and no considerably larger clone is one nucleotide away.

Source: cultured CD8+ T cells from PBMCs, taken from culture after CMV antigen stimulation. This receptor was taken from a human donor in good health (CMV status not recorded). Some clones in this sample may be carry-over from other donors' samples.

The CDR3 here reads CASSSRGSQGYEQYF. Here is the DNA: TGTGCCAGCAGCTCCCGAGGGAGCCAAGGCTACGAGCAGTACTTC. The chain is assembled from TRBV7-9 and TRBJ2-7; tentative D gene TRBD2, with 5 bases matching. CDR1 and CDR2 (SEHNR, FQNEAQ) derive from the germline V gene (reference sequence). Including cysteine and phenylalanine, the CDR3 has 15 amino acids. The sequence is cut down to CDR3 DNA, 45 bases in frame from base 1. V is pared back by 4 bases and J by 3 bases, with 16 bases lying between the germline termini.